Presented here are 11 T cell receptor beta chains from one specimen sequenced in a study of CD8 T cells in Susac syndrome. Random hexamers were used to reverse transcribe an amount of roughly 0.5 to 1 ug RNA. One entry per CDR3 protein, called by TCRdb with MiXCR from the immunoSEQ multiplex PCR reads. Of approximately 190,000 distinct CDR3 sequences detected, under 95% appear once; the ten largest clones hold 0.1%. Sequences were obtained from CD4+ T cells from PBMCs. These receptors were taken from a human donor in good health.

The chain employs TRBV28 and TRBJ1-2; 9 bases match TRBD1. The V and J ends lost 7 bases and 0 bases, in that order; junction bases with no gene match: 3. Germline-derived CDR1 and CDR2 are MDHEN and SYDVKM. The CDR3 extends over 14 amino acids. The CDR3 DNA follows: TGTGCCAGCACTCGGGACAGGGCTAACTATGGCTACACCTTC. Its protein product is CASTRDRANYGYTF.

The rearrangement uses TRBV6-5 and TRBJ2-3, with 11 positions matching TRBD2. Germline V CDR1 and CDR2: MNHEY, SVGAGI. Germline trimming cut 0 bases from V and 5 bases from J; bases unmatched to any gene: 7. This CDR3 is 17 amino acids long. CDR3 bases: TGTGCCAGCAGTTACTCATCCGGGACTAGCGGCGGAGATACGCAGTATTTT. Its translation: CASSYSSGTSGGDTQYF.

The V gene is TRBV5-1, the J gene TRBJ2-5, with unresolved D. The CDR3 runs 9 residues. Germline CDR1 SGHRS, CDR2 YFSETQ. The CDR3 here is CPVLETQYF. The CDR3 bases are TGCCCAGTTTTGGAGACCCAGTACTTC.

This clonotype is a singleton in its sample. The chain uses TRBV6-5 and TRBJ2-4; D remains unclear. This CDR3 has 14 amino acids. The ends were cut back, 0 bases at V and 8 bases at J, with 11 bases in the middle. Germline V CDR1 and CDR2: MNHEY, SVGAGI. For the CDR3, the DNA is TGTGCCAGCAGTTACTCATACCAGTTGGACATTCAGTACTTC. Translation: CASSYSYQLDIQYF.

The chain carries TRBV6-1 and TRBJ2-2; D unclear. Deletions cut 7 bases from V and 1 base from J, with 13 bases between. Germline-derived CDR1 and CDR2 are MNHNS and SASEGT. There are 15 residues in the CDR3. In nucleotides, the CDR3 is TGTGCCAGCACCCCATCGGGCCTGAACACCGGGGAGCTGTTTTTT. Encoded protein: CASTPSGLNTGELFF.

The chain has TRBV30 and TRBJ1-2; TRBD1 might be the D (5 bases). Germline lookup yields CDR1 GTSNPN and CDR2 SVGIG (reference sequence). The CDR3 length is 13 residues. V shed 0 bases and J shed 8 bases, with 13 bases lying between them. The DNA of the CDR3 is TGTGCCTGGAGTGTTTCAGGGCGGGGAGGCTACACCTTC. Translation: CAWSVSGRGGYTF.

CDR3 sequence reads: CASSQGTAIVPLHF. DNA for the CDR3: TGCGCCAGCAGCCAAGGGACAGCAATTGTACCCCTCCACTTT. The chain carries TRBV4-1 and TRBJ1-6, with a tentative D call TRBD1 (6 bases). The CDR3 has 14 residues. Germline CDR1 is MGHRA and CDR2 is YSYEKL. V was pared by 1 base and J by 12 bases, with 13 bases between.

The chain uses TRBV20-1 and TRBJ2-7; D may match TRBD1 or TRBD2 (5 bases each). V was clipped by 4 bases and J by 2 bases, with 15 bases between them. This CDR3 contains 14 residues. Germline assignment: CDR1 DFQATT and CDR2 SNEGSKA (reference sequence). CDR3 sequence: CSAKGSGWTYEQYF. In DNA form, the CDR3 reads TGCAGTGCTAAGGGGAGCGGTTGGACCTACGAGCAGTACTTC.

V usage is TRBV5-6 and J usage is TRBJ1-2; D gene unclear. V shed 0 bases and J shed 2 bases, with 14 bases lying between them. The CDR3 is 16 amino acids. Germline V gives CDR1 SGHDT, CDR2 YYEEEE. The CDR3 DNA follows: TGTGCCAGCAGCTTGGTGTTCGGGGTGGCCAACTATGGCTACACCTTC. Its protein product is CASSLVFGVANYGYTF.

This chain uses TRBV27 with TRBJ1-2; 9 nucleotides line up with TRBD1. Germline V gene data show CDR1 as MNHEY and CDR2 as SMNVEV (reference sequence). V lost 6 bases, J lost 2 bases, and 7 bases stayed unmatched. The CDR3 is 15 amino acids. CDR3 coding DNA: TGTGCCAGCAGGCCGACAGGGGGATTGAACTATGGCTACACCTTC. It yields the protein CASRPTGGLNYGYTF.

J is TRBJ1-6 and V is TRBV15; D ambiguous. This CDR3 spans 12 amino acids. Germline lookup yields CDR1 LNHNV and CDR2 YYDKDF (reference sequence). Deletions cut 6 bases from V and 6 bases from J, with 6 bases between. In DNA form, the CDR3 reads TGTGCCACCAGTACGGCTAATTCACCCCTCCACTTT. As protein: CATSTANSPLHF. The entire variable domain, with the rest obtained from reference TRBV15 and TRBJ1-6, is as follows: DAMVIQNPRYQVTQFGKPVTLSCSQTLNHNVMYWYQQKSSQAPKLLFHYYDKDFNNEADTPDNFQSRRPNTSFCFLDIRSPGLGDTAMYLCATSTANSPLHFGNGTRLTVT.